This TCR beta chain was sequenced for a study of T cell repertoires in cytomegalovirus infection (dated by TCRdb to between 2018 and 2020). General notes on the study: Alongside well-studied HLA-B-restricted epitopes, the peptide stimulations were aimed at recently identified HLA-C-restricted CMV epitopes, whose presentation resists viral immunomodulation. Donor HLA type was relevant to the analysis, because carriage of CMV infection together with the matching HLA type was indicated by public TCR beta signatures. Broader findings and caveats from the paper: Cumulative frequency of public TCR beta family members discriminated carriers of CMV infection plus the relevant HLA type in this cohort and an independent roughly 320-donor cohort. The ex vivo response was dominated by HLA-C-restricted CMV-specific TCR beta clonotypes, which also provided the single most frequent clonotype in two of eight donors.

Details on this clonotype: The clone's antigen remains unknown. No clone much larger than this one lies a single base away; base qualities are absent.

The instrument given in TCRdb is Illumina HiSeq 1500. Using fastp trimming at Q25 and MiXCR clonotype assembly, TCRdb reanalyzed the public sequencing data and kept in-frame beta chains. Here each entry gathers all rows of one CDR3 protein and keeps the most common genes and DNA. The sample table lists about 890,000 distinct CDR3 sequences, approximately 31% of them with a count of one. The ten largest clones capture roughly an eighth of the sample. What this sample's treatment or condition label stands for: in vitro stimulation with specific CMV peptide epitopes to enrich CMV-specific T cells. The TCR originated in a human donor in good health (CMV status not recorded). Some clones in this sample may be carry-over from other donors' samples. Sequencing was performed on cultured CD8+ T cells from PBMCs, taken from culture after CMV antigen stimulation.

Here is the DNA: TGTGCCAGCAGTTTTCAGGTTGGCGGGGAGCTGTTTTTT. Translated, this is CASSFQVGGELFF. The chain couples TRBV27 to TRBJ2-2, with an unclear D gene assignment. Spanning cysteine to phenylalanine, the CDR3 consists of 13 amino acids. Of all the DNA, just the CDR3 is kept, 39 bases in frame from base 1. V is cut by 3 bases and J by 7 bases, and the space between the germline ends is 9 bases. In the germline V gene (reference sequence), CDR1 corresponds to MNHEY and CDR2 to SMNVEV.